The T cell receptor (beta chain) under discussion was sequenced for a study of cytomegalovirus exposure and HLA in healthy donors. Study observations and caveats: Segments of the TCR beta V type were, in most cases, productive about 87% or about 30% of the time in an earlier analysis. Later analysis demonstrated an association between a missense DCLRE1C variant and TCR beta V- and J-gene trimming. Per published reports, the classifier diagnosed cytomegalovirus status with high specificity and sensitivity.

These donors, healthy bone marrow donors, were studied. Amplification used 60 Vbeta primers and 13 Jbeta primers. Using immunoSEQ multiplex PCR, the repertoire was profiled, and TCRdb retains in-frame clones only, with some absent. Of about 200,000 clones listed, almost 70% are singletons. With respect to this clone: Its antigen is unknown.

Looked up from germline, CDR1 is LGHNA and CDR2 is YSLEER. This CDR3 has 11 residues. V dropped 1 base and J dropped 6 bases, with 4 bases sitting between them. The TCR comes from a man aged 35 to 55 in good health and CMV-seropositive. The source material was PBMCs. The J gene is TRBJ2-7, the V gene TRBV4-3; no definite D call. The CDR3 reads CASSQVREQYF. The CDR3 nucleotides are TGCGCCAGCAGCCAAGTGCGCGAGCAGTACTTC.